This TCR beta chain was sequenced during a study of control samples from healthy donors and cancer patients. Trimming stripped 5 bases from V and 3 bases from J, with 2 bases between. From germline, CDR1 is SGHTA and CDR2 FQGNSA. This CDR3 region has 12 residues. Clones were sequenced by immunoSEQ multiplex PCR, and TCRdb holds only the in-frame ones, with some missing. This sample carries more than 75,000 clones, about 79% of them seen once, and the ten largest clones take about 10%. V is TRBV7-2 and J is TRBJ1-6; D ambiguous. Input material: blood. The TCR was taken from a woman in her thirties in good health. CDR3 sequence (DNA): TGTGCCAGCAGCCACTATAATTCACCCCTCCACTTT. Translation gives CASSHYNSPLHF. The whole variable domain, filled in from reference TRBV7-2 and TRBJ1-6, reads GAGVSQSPSNKVTEKGKDVELRCDPISGHTALYWYRQSLGQGLEFLIYFQGNSAPDKSGLPSDRFSAERTGGSVSTLTIQRTQQEDSAVYLCASSHYNSPLHFGNGTRLTVT.